Given below is one TCR beta chain in context. The data belong to a study of PD-L1 blockade in urothelial cancer. Noted time point: peripheral blood 6 weeks after treatment start. The V end was cut by 4 bases, the J end by 0 bases, with 7 bases between. Germline assignment: CDR1 SGHTA and CDR2 FQGNSA. The CDR3 length is 13 residues. Sequencing used immunoSEQ multiplex PCR; TCRdb keeps in-frame clones, though not all of them. In the table there are about 23,000 clones, around 90% of which are singletons. The specimen was PBMCs, collected around atezolizumab (anti-PD-L1) treatment. The rearrangement joins TRBV7-2 to TRBJ2-7, with D possibly matching TRBD1 (5 bases). The TCR originated in a woman aged 60-70 years with urothelial cancer. DNA of the CDR3: TGTGCCAGCAGCTCGGACATCTCCTACGAGCAGTACTTC. Translated, it gives CASSSDISYEQYF.